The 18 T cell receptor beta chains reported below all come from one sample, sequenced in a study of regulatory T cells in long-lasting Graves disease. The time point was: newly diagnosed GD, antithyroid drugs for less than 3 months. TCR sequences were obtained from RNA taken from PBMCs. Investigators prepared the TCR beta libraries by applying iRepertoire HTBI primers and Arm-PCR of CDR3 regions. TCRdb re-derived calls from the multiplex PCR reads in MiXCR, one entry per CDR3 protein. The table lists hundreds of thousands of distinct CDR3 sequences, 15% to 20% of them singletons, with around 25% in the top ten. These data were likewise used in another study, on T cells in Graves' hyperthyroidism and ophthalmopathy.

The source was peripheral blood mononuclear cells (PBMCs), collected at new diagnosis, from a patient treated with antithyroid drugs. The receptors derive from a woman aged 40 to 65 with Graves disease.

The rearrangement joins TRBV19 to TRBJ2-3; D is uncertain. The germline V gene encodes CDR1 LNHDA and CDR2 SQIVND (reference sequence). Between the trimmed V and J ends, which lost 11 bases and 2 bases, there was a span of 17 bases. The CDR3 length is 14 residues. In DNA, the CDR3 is TGTGCCTCAACCGAAACAGATCCCACAGATACGCAGTATTTT. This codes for CASTETDPTDTQYF.

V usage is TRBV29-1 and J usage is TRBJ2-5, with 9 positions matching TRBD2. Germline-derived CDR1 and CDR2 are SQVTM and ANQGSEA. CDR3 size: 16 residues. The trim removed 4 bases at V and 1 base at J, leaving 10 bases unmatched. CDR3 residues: CSVGKFLAGAQETQYF. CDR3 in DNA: TGCAGCGTTGGGAAATTTTTAGCGGGAGCCCAAGAGACCCAGTACTTC.

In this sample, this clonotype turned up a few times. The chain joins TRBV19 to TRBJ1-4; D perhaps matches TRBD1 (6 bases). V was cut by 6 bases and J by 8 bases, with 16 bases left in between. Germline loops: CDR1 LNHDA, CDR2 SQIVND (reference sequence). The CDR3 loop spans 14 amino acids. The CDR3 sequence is CASSPRGLKEKLFF. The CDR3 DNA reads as TGTGCCAGTAGCCCAAGGGGGTTAAAGGAAAAACTGTTTTTT.

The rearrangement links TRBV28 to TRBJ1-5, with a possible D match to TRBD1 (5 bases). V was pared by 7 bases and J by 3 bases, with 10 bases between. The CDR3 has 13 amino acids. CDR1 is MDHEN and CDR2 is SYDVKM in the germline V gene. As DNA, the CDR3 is TGTGCCAGCACTGGGACGGCCAATCAGCCCCAGCATTTT. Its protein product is CASTGTANQPQHF. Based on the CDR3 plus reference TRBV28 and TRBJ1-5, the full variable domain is DVKVTQSSRYLVKRTGEKVFLECVQDMDHENMFWYRQDPGLGLRLIYFSYDVKMKEKGDIPEGYSVSREKKERFSLILESASTNQTSMYLCASTGTANQPQHFGDGTRLSIL.

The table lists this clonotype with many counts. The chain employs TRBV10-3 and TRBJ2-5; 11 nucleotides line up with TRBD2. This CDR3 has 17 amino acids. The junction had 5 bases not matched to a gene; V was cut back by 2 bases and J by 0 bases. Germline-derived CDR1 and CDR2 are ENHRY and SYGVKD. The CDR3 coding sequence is TGTGCCATCAGTGAGCCTGGACTAGCGGGTAACCAAGAGACCCAGTACTTC. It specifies CAISEPGLAGNQETQYF.

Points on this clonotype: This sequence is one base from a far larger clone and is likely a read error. Here the CDR3 reads CASGRTSGFTDTQYF. CDR3 sequence (DNA): TGTGCCAGCGGCCGGACTAGCGGGTTCACAGATACGCAGTATTTT. The chain employs TRBV2 and TRBJ2-3; TRBD2 agrees at 11 bases. Germline V gives CDR1 SNHLY, CDR2 FYNNEI. V trimming: 8 bases; J trimming: 2 bases; junction bases outside the gene matches: 6. The CDR3 is 15 residues long.

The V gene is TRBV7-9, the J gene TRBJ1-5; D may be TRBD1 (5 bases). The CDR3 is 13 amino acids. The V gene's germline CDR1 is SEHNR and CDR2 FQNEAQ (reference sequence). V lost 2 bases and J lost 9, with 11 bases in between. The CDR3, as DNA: TGTGCCAGCAGCTTACAGGGTGACCGGCCCCAGCATTTT. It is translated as CASSLQGDRPQHF.

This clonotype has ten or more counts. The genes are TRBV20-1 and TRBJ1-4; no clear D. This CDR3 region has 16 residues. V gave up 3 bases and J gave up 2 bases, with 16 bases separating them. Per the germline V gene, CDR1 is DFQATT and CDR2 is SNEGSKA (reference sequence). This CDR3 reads CSASVSRFGTNEKLFF. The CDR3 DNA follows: TGCAGTGCTAGCGTCAGCAGGTTCGGTACTAATGAAAAACTGTTTTTT.

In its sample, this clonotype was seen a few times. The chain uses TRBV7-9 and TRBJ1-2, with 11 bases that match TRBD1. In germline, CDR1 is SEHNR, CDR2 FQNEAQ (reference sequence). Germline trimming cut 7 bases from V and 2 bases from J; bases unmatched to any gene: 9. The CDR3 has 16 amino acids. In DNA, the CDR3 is TGTGCCAGCACCCCTGAGGACAGGGGGCGGAACTATGGCTACACCTTC. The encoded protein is CASTPEDRGRNYGYTF. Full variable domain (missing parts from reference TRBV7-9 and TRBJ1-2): DTGVSQNPRHKITKRGQNVTFRCDPISEHNRLYWYRQTLGQGPEFLTYFQNEAQLEKSRLLSDRFSAERPKGSFSTLEIQRTEQGDSAMYLCASTPEDRGRNYGYTFGSGTRLTVV.

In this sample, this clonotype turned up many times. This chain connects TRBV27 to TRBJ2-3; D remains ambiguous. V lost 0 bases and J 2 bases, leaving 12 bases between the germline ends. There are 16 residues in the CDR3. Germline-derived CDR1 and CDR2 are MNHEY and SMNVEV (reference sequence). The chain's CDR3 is CASSLSGRGFTDTQYF. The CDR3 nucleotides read TGTGCCAGCAGTTTATCAGGTCGTGGATTCACAGATACGCAGTATTTT.

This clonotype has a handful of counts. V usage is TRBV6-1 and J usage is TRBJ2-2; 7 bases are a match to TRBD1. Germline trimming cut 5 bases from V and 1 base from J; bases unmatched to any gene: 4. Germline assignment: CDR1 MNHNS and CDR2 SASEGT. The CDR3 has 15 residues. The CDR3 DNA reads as TGTGCCAGCAGTCAGAACAGGGGGAACACCGGGGAGCTGTTTTTT. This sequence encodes CASSQNRGNTGELFF.

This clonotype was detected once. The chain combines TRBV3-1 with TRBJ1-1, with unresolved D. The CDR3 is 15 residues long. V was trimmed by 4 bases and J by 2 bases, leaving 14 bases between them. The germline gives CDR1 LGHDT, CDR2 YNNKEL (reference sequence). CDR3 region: CASSLPGRANTEAFF. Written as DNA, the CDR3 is TGTGCCAGCAGCCTCCCTGGGAGGGCTAACACTGAAGCTTTCTTT. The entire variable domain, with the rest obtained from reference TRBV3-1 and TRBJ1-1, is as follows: DTAVSQTPKYLVTQMGNDKSIKCEQNLGHDTMYWYKQDSKKFLKIMFSYNNKELIINETVPNRFSPKSPDKAHLNLHINSLELGDSAVYFCASSLPGRANTEAFFGQGTRLTVV.

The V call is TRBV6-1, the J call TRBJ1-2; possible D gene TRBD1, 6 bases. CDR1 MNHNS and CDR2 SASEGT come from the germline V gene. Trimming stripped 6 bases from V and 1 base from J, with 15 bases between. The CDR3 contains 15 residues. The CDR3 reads CASRPPGAGNYGYTF. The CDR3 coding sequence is TGTGCCAGCAGGCCCCCAGGGGCGGGTAACTATGGCTACACCTTC.

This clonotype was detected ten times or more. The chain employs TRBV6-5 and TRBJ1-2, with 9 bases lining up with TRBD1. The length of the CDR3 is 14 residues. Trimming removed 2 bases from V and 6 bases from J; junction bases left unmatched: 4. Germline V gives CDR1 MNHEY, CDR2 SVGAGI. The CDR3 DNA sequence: TGTGCCAGCAGTTACGGGACAGGGAGAAATGGCTACACCTTC. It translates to CASSYGTGRNGYTF.

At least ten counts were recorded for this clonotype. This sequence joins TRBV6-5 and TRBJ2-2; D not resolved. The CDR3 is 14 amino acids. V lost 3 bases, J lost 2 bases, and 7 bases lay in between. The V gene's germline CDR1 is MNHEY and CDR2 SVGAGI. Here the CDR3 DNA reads TGTGCCAGCAGTTATGCAGCAAACACCGGGGAGCTGTTTTTT. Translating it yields CASSYAANTGELFF.

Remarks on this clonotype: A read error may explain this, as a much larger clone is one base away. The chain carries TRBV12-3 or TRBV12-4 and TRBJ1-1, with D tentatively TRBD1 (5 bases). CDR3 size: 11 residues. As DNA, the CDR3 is TGTGCCAACAGTTTGAAAGGGGTAGCTTTCTTT. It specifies CANSLKGVAFF.

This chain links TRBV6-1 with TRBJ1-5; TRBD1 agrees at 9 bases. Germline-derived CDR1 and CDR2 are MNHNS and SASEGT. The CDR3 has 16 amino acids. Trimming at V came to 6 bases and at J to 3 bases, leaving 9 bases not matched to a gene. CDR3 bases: TGTGCCAGCAGCCTCGAACAGGGGGCCATCAATCAGCCCCAGCATTTT. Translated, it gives CASSLEQGAINQPQHF.

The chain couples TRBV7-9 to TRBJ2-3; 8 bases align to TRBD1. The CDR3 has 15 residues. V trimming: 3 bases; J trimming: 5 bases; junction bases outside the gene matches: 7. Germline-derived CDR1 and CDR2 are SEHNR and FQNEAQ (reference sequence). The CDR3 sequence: CASSLIQGTGDTQYF. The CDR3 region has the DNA TGTGCCAGCAGCTTGATACAGGGGACAGGAGATACGCAGTATTTT.